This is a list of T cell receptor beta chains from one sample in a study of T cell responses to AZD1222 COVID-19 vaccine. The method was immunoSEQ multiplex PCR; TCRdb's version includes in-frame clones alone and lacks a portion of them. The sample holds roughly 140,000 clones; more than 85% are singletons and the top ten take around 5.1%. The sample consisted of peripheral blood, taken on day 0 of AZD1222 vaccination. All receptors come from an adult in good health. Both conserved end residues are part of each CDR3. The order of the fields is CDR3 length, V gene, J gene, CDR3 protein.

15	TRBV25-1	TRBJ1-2	CASSFRQGRIYGYTF
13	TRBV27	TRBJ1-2	CASSSRTGTGYTF
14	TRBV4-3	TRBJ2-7	CASSQDTGTYEQYF
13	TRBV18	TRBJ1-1	CASSPSEKSEAFF
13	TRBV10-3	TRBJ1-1	CAIRGREGAEAFF
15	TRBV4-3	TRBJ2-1	CASSQDRDIFNEQFF
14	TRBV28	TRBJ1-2	CASRGTGKTYGYTF
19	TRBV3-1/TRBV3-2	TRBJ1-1	CASSQEPPLGEGEDTEAFF
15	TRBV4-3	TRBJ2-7	CASSQDSGSSYEQYF
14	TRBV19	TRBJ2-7	CASSIGQVSYEQYF
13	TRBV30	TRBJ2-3	CAWSVAGTDTQYF
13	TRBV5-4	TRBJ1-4	CASSSPQEEKLFF
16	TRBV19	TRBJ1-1	CASSMSVTAQNTEAFF
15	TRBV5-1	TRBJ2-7	CASSAWDRGLGEQYF
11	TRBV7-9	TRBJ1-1	CASSPGWEAFF
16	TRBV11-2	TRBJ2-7	CASVRAGDRGYGEQYF
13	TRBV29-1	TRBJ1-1	CSARDSQNTEAFF
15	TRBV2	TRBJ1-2	CASGQGRTSGYGYTF
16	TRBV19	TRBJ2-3	CASSLKGTSGSNTQYF
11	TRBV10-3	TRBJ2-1	CASGLAGEQFF